This T cell receptor beta chain was captured in a study of CXCR3-negative and CXCR3-positive naive CD8 T cells. Study-wide context: Overall TRB read output was around 140 million, and each library contained about 1.5 +/- 0.3 million reads. Findings and caveats of the study: The TRBV-TRBJ usage of naive CXCR3-negative and CXCR3-positive cells was similar, but that of memory cells differed. Comparably high diversity was seen in both naive subsets, and much lower diversity in memory CD8+ cells. Surface CD5 was comparable between naive subsets; TCR strength was inferred from TRB CDR3 properties.

The CDR3 sequence is 13 residues long. Germline V gene data show CDR1 as SGHDN and CDR2 as FVKESK. The method, 5' RACE with UMI labels, was used to prepare the TRB cDNA libraries. TCRdb reprocessed the 5' RACE reads, keeping one entry per CDR3 protein, no DNA. Recorded here are 20,000 to 30,000 distinct CDR3 sequences; the top ten clones represent about 2.6%. A note on this clonotype: Its antigen remains unknown.

The chain carries TRBV14 and TRBJ2-7. This receptor was identified in a human donor in good health. Some clones in this sample may be carry-over from other donors' samples. The sequenced sample consisted of naive CXCR3- CD8+ T cells from blood. Subset defined: CD45RO-CCR7+CD27+CD95- naive CD8+ T cells lacking CXCR3 (TNR3-). This chain's CDR3 is CASSPSDHYEQYF.